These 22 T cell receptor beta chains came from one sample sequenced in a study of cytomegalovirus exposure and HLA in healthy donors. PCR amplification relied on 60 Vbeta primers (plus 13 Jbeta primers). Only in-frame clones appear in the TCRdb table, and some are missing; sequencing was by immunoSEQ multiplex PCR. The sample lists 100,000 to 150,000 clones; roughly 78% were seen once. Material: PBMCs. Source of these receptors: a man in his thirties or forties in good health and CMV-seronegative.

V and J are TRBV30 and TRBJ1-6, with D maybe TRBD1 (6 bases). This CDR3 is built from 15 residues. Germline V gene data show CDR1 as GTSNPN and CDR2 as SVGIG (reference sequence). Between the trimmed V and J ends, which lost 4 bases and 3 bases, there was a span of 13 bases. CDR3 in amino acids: CAWKGGKGYNSPLHF. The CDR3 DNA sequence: TGTGCCTGGAAGGGGGGGAAGGGCTATAATTCACCCCTCCACTTT. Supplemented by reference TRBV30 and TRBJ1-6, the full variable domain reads SQTIHQWPATLVQPVGSPLSLECTVEGTSNPNLYWYRQAAGRGLQLLFYSVGIGQISSEVPQNLSASRPQDRQFILSSKKLLLSDSGFYLCAWKGGKGYNSPLHFGNGTRLTVT.

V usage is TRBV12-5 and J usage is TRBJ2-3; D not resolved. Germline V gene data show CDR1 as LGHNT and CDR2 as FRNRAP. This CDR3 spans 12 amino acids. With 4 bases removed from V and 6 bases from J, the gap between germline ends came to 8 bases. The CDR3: CASGSAADTQYF. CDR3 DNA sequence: TGTGCTAGTGGTTCCGCCGCGGATACGCAGTATTTT.

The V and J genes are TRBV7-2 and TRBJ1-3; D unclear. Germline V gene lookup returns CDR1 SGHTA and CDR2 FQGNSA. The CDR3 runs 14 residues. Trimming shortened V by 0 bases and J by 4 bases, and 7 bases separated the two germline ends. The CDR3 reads CASSLAASGNTIYF. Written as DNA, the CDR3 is TGTGCCAGCAGCTTAGCAGCATCCGGAAACACCATATATTTT.

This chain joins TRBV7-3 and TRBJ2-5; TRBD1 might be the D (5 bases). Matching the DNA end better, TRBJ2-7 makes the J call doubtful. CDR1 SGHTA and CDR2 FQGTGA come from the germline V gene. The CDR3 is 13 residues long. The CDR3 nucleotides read TGTGCCAGCAGCCCGGACATTTACTACGAGCAGTACTTC. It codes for CASSPDIYYEQYF.

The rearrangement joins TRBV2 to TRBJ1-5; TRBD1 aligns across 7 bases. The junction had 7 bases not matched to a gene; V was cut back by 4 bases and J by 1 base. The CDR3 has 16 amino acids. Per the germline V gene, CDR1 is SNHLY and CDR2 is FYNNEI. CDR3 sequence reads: CASSGEGARSNQPQHF. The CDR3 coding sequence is TGTGCCAGCAGTGGCGAGGGGGCTAGGAGCAATCAGCCCCAGCATTTT.

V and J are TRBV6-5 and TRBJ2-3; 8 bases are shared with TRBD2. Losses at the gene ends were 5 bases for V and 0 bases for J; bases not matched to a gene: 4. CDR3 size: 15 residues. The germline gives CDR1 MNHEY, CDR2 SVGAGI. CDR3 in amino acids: CASSQRGTSTDTQYF. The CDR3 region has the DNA TGTGCCAGCAGTCAGCGGGGGACTAGCACAGATACGCAGTATTTT.

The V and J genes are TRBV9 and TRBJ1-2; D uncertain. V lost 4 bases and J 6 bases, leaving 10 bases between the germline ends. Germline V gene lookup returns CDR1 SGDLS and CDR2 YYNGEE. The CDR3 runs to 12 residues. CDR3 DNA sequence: TGTGCCAGCAGCTTGGCCCAGGATGGCTACACCTTC. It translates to CASSLAQDGYTF. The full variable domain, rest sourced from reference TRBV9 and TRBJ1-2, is DSGVTQTPKHLITATGQRVTLRCSPRSGDLSVYWYQQSLDQGLQFLIQYYNGEERAKGNILERFSAQQFPDLHSELNLSSLELGDSALYFCASSLAQDGYTFGSGTRLTVV.

The CDR3 sequence: CASSLVVANEKLFF. In nucleotides, the CDR3 is TGTGCCAGCAGCTTAGTAGTAGCTAATGAAAAACTGTTTTTT. This chain joins TRBV7-2 and TRBJ1-4; no clear D gene. From germline, CDR1 is SGHTA and CDR2 FQGNSA. This CDR3 spans 14 amino acids. V was pared by 1 base and J by 3 bases, with 6 bases between.

CDR3 DNA sequence: TGTGCCAGCAGTTCGGACAGAATGAACACTGAAGCTTTCTTT. This codes for CASSSDRMNTEAFF. The genes are TRBV28 and TRBJ1-1; D is perhaps TRBD1 (6 bases). Germline CDR1 reads MDHEN; CDR2 reads SYDVKM. This CDR3 spans 14 amino acids. Trimming removed 4 bases at V and 0 bases at J, with 9 bases between.

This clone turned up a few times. The CDR3 DNA is TGTGCCAGCAGCGCCGGGTCACTGTCCTACGAGCAGTACTTC. This codes for CASSAGSLSYEQYF. The chain is built from TRBV2 and TRBJ2-7; no clear D gene. The V end lost 6 bases, the J end lost 1 base, and 13 bases lay between the germline ends. The CDR3 sequence is 14 residues long. Germline CDR1 SNHLY, CDR2 FYNNEI.

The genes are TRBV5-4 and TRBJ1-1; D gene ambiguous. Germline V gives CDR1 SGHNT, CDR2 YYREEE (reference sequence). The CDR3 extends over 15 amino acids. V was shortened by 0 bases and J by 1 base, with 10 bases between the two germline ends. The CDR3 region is CASSLASGPNTEAFF. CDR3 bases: TGTGCCAGCAGCTTGGCCAGCGGCCCGAACACTGAAGCTTTCTTT.

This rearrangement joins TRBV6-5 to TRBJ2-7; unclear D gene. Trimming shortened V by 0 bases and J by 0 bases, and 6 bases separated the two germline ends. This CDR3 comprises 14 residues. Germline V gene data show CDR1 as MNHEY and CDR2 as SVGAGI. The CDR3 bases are TGTGCCAGCAGTTACTCTGAGGACTCCTACGAGCAGTACTTC. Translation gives CASSYSEDSYEQYF.

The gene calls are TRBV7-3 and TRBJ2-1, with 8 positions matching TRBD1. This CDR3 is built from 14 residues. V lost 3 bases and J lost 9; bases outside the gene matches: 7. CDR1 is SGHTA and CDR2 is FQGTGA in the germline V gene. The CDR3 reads CASSFGQGEGEQFF. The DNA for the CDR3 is TGTGCCAGCAGCTTTGGACAGGGAGAGGGTGAGCAGTTCTTC.

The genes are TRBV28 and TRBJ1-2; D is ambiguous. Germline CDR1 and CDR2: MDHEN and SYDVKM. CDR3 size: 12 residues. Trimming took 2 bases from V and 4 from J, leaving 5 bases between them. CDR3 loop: CASSLGFYGYTF. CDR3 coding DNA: TGTGCCAGCAGTTTAGGCTTCTATGGCTACACCTTC.

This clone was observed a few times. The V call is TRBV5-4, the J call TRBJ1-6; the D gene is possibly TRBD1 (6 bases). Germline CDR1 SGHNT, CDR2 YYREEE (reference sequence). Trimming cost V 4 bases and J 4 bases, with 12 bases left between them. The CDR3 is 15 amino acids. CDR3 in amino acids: CASSVGQTYNSPLHF. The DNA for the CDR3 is TGTGCCAGCAGCGTAGGACAGACTTATAATTCACCCCTCCACTTT.

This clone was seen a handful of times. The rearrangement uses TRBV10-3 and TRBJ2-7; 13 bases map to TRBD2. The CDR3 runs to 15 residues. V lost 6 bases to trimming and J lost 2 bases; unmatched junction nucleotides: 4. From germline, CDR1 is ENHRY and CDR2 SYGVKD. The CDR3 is CAISEGLAGTYEQYF. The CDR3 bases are TGTGCCATCAGCGAGGGACTAGCGGGAACCTACGAGCAGTACTTC.

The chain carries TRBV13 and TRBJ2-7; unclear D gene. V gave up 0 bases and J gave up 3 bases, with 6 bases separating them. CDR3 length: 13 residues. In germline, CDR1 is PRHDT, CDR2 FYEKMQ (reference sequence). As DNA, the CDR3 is TGTGCCAGCAGCTTAGGACGAGTCTACGAGCAGTACTTC. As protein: CASSLGRVYEQYF.

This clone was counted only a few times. The CDR3 protein is CATSRGTQGEGGYTF. The CDR3 DNA reads TGTGCCACCAGCAGAGGAACACAGGGTGAGGGGGGCTACACCTTC. V and J are TRBV15 and TRBJ1-2; possibly TRBD1 for D (6 bases). The CDR3 has 15 residues. The germline CDR1 and CDR2 sequences are LNHNV and YYDKDF (reference sequence). Trimming removed 1 base from V and 8 bases from J, with 17 bases in between.

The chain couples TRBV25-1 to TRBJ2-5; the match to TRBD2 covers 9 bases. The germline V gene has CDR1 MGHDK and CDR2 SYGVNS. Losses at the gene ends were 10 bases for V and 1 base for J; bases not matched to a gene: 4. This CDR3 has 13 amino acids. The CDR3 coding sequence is TGTGCCACTACGCGGGGGGGCCAAGAGACCCAGTACTTC. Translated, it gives CATTRGGQETQYF. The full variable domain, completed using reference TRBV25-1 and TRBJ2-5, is EADIYQTPRYLVIGTGKKITLECSQTMGHDKMYWYQQDPGMELHLIHYSYGVNSTEKGDLSSESTVSRIRTEHFPLTLESARPSHTSQYLCATTRGGQETQYFGPGTRLLVL.

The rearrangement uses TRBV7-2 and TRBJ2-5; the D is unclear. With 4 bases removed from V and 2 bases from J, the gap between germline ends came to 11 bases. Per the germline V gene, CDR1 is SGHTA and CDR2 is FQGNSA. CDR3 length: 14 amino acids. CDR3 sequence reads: CASSSQTPQETQYF. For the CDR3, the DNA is TGTGCCAGCAGCTCTCAGACACCACAAGAGACCCAGTACTTC. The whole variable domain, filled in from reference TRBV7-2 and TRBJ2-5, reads GAGVSQSPSNKVTEKGKDVELRCDPISGHTALYWYRQSLGQGLEFLIYFQGNSAPDKSGLPSDRFSAERTGGSVSTLTIQRTQQEDSAVYLCASSSQTPQETQYFGPGTRLLVL.

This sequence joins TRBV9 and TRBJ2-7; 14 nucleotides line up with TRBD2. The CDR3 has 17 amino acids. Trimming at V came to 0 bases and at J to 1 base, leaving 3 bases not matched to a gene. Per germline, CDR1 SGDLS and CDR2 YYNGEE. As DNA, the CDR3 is TGTGCCAGCAGCGTAGGACTAGCGGGGGGGTCATCCTACGAGCAGTACTTC. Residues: CASSVGLAGGSSYEQYF.

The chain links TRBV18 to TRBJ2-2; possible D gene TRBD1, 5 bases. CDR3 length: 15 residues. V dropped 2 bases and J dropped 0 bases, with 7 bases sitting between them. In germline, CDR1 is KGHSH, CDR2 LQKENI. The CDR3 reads CASSPGAANTGELFF. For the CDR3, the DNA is TGTGCCAGCTCACCAGGGGCCGCGAACACCGGGGAGCTGTTTTTT.